The present TCR beta chain was sequenced within a study of tumor-infiltrating lymphocytes in primary liver carcinoma. With a constant-region primer, TCR beta cDNA was made from 400 to 550 ng of total RNA. Slightly modified ARM-PCR with three nested multiplex PCR rounds yielded TCR beta libraries. A C-beta reverse primer and TRBV1-TRBV30 forward primers served in each of the first two PCR rounds, at 10 cycles apiece. TCRdb called the multiplex PCR reads again in MiXCR, with one record for every CDR3 protein. The sample holds just over 300,000 distinct CDR3 sequences, 50% to 75% seen once. Trimming took off 9 bases at V and 3 bases at J, with 11 bases between the two ends. The CDR3 spans 12 residues. CDR1 MNHEY and CDR2 SVGEGT come from the germline V gene. It was unsorted whole blood that yielded blood RNA, and germline DNA was also extracted.

This chain joins TRBV6-2 or TRBV6-3 and TRBJ1-1; D not certain. The specimen sequenced was peripheral blood. The clonotype originates from a woman in her 30s with primary liver carcinoma and hepatitis B virus infection. CDR3 sequence (DNA): TGTGCCAGTAGTGTGGGGTACACTGAAGCTTTCTTT. This codes for CASSVGYTEAFF.